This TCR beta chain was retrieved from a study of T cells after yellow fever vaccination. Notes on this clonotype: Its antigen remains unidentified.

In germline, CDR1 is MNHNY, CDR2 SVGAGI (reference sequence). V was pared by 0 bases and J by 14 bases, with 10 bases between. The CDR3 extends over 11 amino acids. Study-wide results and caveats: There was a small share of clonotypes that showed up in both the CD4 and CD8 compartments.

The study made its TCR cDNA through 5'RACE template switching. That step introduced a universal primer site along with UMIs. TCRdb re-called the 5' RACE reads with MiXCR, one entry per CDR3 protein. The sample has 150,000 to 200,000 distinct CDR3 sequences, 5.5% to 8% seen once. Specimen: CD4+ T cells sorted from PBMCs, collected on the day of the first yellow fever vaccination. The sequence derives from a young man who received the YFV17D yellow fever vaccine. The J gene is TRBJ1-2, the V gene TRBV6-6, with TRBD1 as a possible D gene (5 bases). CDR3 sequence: CASSYSSDRTF. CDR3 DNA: TGTGCCAGCAGTTACTCAAGTGACAGAACCTTC.